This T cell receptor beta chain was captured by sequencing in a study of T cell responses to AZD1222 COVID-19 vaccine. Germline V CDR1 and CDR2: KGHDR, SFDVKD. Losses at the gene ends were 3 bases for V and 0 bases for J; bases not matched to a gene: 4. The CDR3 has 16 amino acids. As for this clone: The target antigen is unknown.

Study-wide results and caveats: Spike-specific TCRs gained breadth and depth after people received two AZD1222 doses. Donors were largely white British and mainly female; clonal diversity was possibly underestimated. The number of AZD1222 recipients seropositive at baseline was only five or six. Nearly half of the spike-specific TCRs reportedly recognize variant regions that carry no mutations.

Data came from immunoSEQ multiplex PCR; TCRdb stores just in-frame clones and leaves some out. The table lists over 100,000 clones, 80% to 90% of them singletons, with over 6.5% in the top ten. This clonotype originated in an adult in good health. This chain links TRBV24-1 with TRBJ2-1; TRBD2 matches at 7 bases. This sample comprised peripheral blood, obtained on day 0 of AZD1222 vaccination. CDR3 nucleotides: TGTGCCACCAGTGATGCTAGCGGCTCCTCCTACAATGAGCAGTTCTTC. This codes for CATSDASGSSYNEQFF.